This T cell receptor (beta chain) originates from a study of Ad26.COV2.S vaccination and SARS-CoV-2 variants. Whole-study findings and limits: Non-spike TCR breadth showed similarity between vaccine and placebo recipients. Reported post-vaccination CD8+ and CD4+ T cell responses to spike showed substantial breadth.

Here immunoSEQ multiplex PCR was the method, and the copy in TCRdb shows in-frame clones only, minus some. Of about 460,000 clones listed, roughly 87% are singletons. Regarding treatment: roughly 20 received Ad26.COV2.S at low or high dose, single or two shots; 5 received placebo; per-sample allocation not given. Sampling was performed 63 days after the first vaccine or placebo injection. Ad26.COV2.S expressed prefusion-stabilized spike from the original Wuhan strain. As concerns this clone: Its specificity is unknown.

CDR1 is ENHRY, CDR2 SYGVKD, per germline. This CDR3 contains 14 residues. Trimming removed 4 bases from V and 1 base from J, with 10 bases in between. The chain recombines TRBV10-3 with TRBJ2-5; D uncertain. This specimen consisted of peripheral blood, obtained in a trial of Ad26.COV2.S vaccine versus placebo. This clonotype originated in a person aged 18-60 years who received the Ad26.COV2.S COVID-19 vaccine or a placebo. The chain's CDR3 is CAISGPWGQETQYF. DNA for the CDR3: TGTGCCATCAGTGGTCCTTGGGGCCAAGAGACCCAGTACTTC.